The T cell receptor beta chain under discussion was sequenced for a study of blood T cell repertoires in COVID-19 (dated by TCRdb to between 2020 and 2021). For context, the study as a whole: Recovered participants in ImmuneRACE Cohort 3 were defined by two consecutive negative NP/OP PCR tests, clearance by a healthcare professional, or resolution of symptoms. Deeply sampled blood TCRbeta repertoires from subjects exposed to, actively infected with, or recovered from COVID-19 were included in the dataset. A freely available public database, intended as a resource for researchers studying the immune response to SARS-CoV-2, is where the repertoires were released. The material from the prospective study consisted of cDNA or gDNA derived from T cells, B-cell-depleted T cells, or PBMCs. HLA class I and class II types, where available, came from metadata supplied by the sample provider rather than from assay-based typing. Samples covering the acute and convalescent phases of COVID-19 were provided by collaborators in the United States, Italy and Spain. The sample metadata nearly always contained a de-identified subject ID, COVID-19 status, age in years and sex. The samples were drawn from two sources: the first 160 participants of the ongoing ImmuneRACE study, and fewer than 1,500 subjects contributed by 6 global collaborators. Beyond this particular receptor, the publication reports: How much clinical and demographic metadata was included differed by source and by participant, and the metadata was provided uncurated.

Note on this clone: The clone's antigen remains unknown. Base-call qualities are not available, and no considerably larger clone is one nucleotide away.

The germline V gene supplies CDR1 SNHLY and CDR2 FYNNEI. Trimming at the junction amounts to 2 bases on V and 3 bases on J, and the germline ends lie 4 bases apart. The CDR3 has 12 amino acids, counting the end cysteine and phenylalanine. Of the read, only the CDR3 DNA is kept; its 36 bases are in frame from base 1. The immunoSEQ Assay, a bias-controlled multiplex PCR, was used to amplify TCRbeta CDR3 regions from genomic DNA. Per the authors' processing: Nucleated cell counts per sample were estimated from amplification of reference gene primers within the assay. To quantify the absolute abundance of each unique TCRbeta CDR3 rearrangement, sequence reads were collapsed and filtered. For each sample, productive Simpson clonality was calculated by taking the square root of Simpson's diversity index across productive rearrangements. TCRdb obtained this table from immuneACCESS and retained in-frame rearrangements with V and J assigned. These tables miss some clones; where compared with another copy, unresolved V genes account for less than half of the shortfall, and the remainder is unexplained. D and trimming come from the DNA, and the V and J calls and clone size come from that table. This sample comprises hundreds of thousands of clones, roughly nine tenths of them detected only once. Together, the top ten hold approximately 3% of the sample.

In the prospective study, participants were about 18 to 100 years old, resided in about 25 geographic areas of the United States, and were enrolled through a virtual design. In the prospective study, participants were assigned to cohorts based on the clinical history participants reported in a screening survey and a study questionnaire. Each participant in the prospective study had whole blood, serum and a nasopharyngeal or oropharyngeal swab collected by mobile phlebotomists. Over an approximately two-month period, participants in the prospective study had the option of providing additional blood draws and questionnaires. Prospective study blood samples were shipped either frozen or at room temperature before DNA extraction.

Here the chain combines TRBV2 and TRBJ2-5, with the D gene uncertain. The sequence came from a woman between 45 and 65 years old in a cohort exposed to, infected with or recovered from COVID-19 (not recorded which). Specimen: PBMCs or T cells enriched from blood (not recorded which). Here the CDR3 is given as CASSESEETQYF. The nucleotide sequence reads TGTGCCAGCAGTGAATCAGAAGAGACCCAGTACTTC.